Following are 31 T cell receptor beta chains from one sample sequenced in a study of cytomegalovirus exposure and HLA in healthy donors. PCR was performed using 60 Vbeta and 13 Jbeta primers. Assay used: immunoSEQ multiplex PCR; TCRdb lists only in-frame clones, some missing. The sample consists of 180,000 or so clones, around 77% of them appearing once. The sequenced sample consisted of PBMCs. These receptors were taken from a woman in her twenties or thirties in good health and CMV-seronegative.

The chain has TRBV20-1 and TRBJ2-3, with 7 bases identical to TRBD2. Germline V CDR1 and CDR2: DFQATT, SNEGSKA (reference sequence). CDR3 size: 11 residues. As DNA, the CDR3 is TGCAGCGGGAGGATCACAGATACGCAGTATTTT. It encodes CSGRITDTQYF.

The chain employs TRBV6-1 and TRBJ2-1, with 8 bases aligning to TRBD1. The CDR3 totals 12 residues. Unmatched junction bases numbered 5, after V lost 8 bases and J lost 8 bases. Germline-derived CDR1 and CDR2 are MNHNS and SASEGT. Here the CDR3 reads CASQGAIYEQFF. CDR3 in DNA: TGTGCCAGCCAGGGGGCGATTTATGAGCAGTTCTTC.

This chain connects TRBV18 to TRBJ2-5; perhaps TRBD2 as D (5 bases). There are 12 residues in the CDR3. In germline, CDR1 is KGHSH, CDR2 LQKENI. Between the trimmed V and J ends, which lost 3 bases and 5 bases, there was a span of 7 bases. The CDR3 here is CASSPSGETQYF. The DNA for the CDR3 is TGTGCCAGCTCACCCTCGGGGGAGACCCAGTACTTC.

Written as DNA, the CDR3 is TGTGCCAGCAGCCTGACCCCTTGGCGGGGGGGCCCGAATGAGCAGTTCTTC. Its protein product is CASSLTPWRGGPNEQFF. The chain links TRBV6-4 to TRBJ2-1; 9 nucleotides line up with TRBD2. Germline CDR1 is MRHNA and CDR2 is SNTAGT. The V gene end was trimmed by 6 bases and the J gene end by 7 bases; junction bases not matched to a gene: 16. The CDR3 is made up of 17 amino acids.

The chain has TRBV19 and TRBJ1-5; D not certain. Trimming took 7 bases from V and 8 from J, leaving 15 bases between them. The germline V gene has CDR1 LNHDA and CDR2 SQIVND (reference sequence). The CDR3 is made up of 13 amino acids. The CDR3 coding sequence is TGTGCCAGTATAGTCGTCCGGAGAAAGCCCCAGCATTTT. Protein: CASIVVRRKPQHF.

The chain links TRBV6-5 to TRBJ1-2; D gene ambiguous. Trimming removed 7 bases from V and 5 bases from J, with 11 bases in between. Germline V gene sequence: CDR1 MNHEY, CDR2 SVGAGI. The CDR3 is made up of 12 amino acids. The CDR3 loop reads CASTTPPYGYTF. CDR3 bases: TGTGCCAGCACCACACCCCCTTATGGCTACACCTTC.

The CDR3 region is CASSESGLGDRGTQYF. As DNA, the CDR3 is TGTGCCAGCAGTGAATCGGGACTAGGCGACCGGGGGACCCAGTACTTC. The chain uses TRBV25-1 and TRBJ2-5; TRBD2 matches 8 bases. CDR1 and CDR2 (germline): MGHDK, SYGVNS. This CDR3 is built from 16 residues. Losses at the gene ends were 1 base for V and 7 bases for J; bases not matched to a gene: 11.

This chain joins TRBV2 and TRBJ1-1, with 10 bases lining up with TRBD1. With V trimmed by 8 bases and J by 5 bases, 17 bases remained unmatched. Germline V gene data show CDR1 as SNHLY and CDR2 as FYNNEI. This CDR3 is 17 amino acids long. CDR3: CASGTLRDRGYGTEAFF. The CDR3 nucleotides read TGTGCCAGCGGAACCCTGAGGGACAGGGGATATGGGACTGAAGCTTTCTTT.

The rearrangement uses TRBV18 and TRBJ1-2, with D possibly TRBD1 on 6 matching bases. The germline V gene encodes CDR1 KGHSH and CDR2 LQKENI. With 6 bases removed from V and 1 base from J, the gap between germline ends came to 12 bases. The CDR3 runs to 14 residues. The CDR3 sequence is CASSPGHSNYGYTF. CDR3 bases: TGTGCCAGCTCGCCGGGACATAGTAACTATGGCTACACCTTC. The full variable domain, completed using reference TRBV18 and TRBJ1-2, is NAGVMQNPRHLVRRRGQEARLRCSPMKGHSHVYWYRQLPEEGLKFMVYLQKENIIDESGMPKERFSAEFPKEGPSILRIQQVVRGDSAAYFCASSPGHSNYGYTFGSGTRLTVV.

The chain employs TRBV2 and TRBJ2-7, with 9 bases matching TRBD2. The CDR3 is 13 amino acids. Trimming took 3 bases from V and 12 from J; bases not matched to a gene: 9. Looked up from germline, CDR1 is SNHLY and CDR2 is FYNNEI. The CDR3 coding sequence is TGTGCCAGCAGTGACGTCGTTAAGGGACTAGCGTACTTC. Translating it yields CASSDVVKGLAYF.

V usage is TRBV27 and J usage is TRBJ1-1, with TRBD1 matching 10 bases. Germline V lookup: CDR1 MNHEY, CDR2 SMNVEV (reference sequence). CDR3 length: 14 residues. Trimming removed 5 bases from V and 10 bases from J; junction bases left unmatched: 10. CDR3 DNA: TGTGCCAGCAGTCGGCGACAGGGGGCTTGGGGAGCTTTCTTT. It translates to CASSRRQGAWGAFF.

Written as DNA, the CDR3 is TGTGCCAGCAGCTTAACCCCGGGCCAAGAGACCCAGTACTTC. Translation gives CASSLTPGQETQYF. This sequence joins TRBV7-3 and TRBJ2-5; no firm D call. Germline V gene lookup returns CDR1 SGHTA and CDR2 FQGTGA. The V end lost 0 bases, the J end lost 1 base, and 6 bases lay between the germline ends. The length of the CDR3 is 14 residues.

CDR3 DNA sequence: TGTGCCAGCAGACTAGCGGGGGGGCCCTCCCCGGAGACCCAGTACTTC. Protein: CASRLAGGPSPETQYF. The chain recombines TRBV19 with TRBJ2-5, with 14 bases aligning to TRBD2. The J segment lost 5 bases and the V segment lost 9 bases, leaving 11 bases of the junction unmatched. This CDR3 is built from 16 residues. Germline CDR1 reads LNHDA; CDR2 reads SQIVND (reference sequence).

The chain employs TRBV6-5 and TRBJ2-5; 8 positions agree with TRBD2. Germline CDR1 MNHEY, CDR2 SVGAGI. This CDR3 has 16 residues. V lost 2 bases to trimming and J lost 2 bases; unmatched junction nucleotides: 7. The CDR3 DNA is TGTGCCAGCAGTTACGATTCGGGACTAGTACAAGAGACCCAGTACTTC. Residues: CASSYDSGLVQETQYF.

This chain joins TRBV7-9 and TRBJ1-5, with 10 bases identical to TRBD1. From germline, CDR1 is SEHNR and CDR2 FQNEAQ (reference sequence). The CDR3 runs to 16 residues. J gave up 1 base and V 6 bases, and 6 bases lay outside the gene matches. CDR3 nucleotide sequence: TGTGCCAGCAGTCCAGGGACAGGGGAGAGCAATCAGCCCCAGCATTTT. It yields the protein CASSPGTGESNQPQHF.

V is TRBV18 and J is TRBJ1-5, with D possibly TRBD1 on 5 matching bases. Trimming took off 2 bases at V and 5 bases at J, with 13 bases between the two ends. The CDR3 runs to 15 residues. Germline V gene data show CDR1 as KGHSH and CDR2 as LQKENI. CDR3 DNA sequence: TGTGCCAGCTCACCAGGGAGGGGTAGGGATCAGCCCCAGCATTTT. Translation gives CASSPGRGRDQPQHF.

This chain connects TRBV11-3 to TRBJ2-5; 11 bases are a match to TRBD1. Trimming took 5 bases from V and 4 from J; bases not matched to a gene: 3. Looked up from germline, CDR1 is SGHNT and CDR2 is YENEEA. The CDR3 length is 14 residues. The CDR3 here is CASSKGQGGETQYF. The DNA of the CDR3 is TGTGCCAGCAGCAAGGGACAGGGGGGAGAGACCCAGTACTTC.

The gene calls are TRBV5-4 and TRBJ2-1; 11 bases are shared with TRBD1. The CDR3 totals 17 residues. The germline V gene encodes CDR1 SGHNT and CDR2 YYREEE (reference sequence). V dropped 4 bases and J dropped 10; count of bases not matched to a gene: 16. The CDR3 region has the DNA TGTGCCAGCAGCCGGGGACAGGGGGGCCCTCTATTAGGAGAGCAGTTCTTC. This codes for CASSRGQGGPLLGEQFF.

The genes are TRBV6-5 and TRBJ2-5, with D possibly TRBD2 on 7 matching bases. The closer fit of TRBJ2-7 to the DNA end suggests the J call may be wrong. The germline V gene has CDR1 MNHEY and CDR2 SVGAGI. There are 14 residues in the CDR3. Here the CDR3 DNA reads TGTGCCAGCCATGGTGGGGCGGGGGCCCGCGAGCAGTACTTC. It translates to CASHGGAGAREQYF.

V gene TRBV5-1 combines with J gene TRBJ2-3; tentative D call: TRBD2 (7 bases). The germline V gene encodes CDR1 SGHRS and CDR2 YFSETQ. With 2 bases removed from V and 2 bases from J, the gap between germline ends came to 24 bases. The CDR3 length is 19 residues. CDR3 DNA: TGCGCCAGCAGCTTTATCGGGCGAGGCGGGGGCAATCCCACAGATACGCAGTATTTT. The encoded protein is CASSFIGRGGGNPTDTQYF.

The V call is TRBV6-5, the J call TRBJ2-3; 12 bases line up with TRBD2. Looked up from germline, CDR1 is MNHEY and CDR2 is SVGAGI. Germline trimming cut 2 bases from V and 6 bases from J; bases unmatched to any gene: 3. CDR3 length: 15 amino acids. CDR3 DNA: TGTGCCAGCAGTTACACTAGCGGGGGGCGGGATACGCAGTATTTT. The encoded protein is CASSYTSGGRDTQYF.

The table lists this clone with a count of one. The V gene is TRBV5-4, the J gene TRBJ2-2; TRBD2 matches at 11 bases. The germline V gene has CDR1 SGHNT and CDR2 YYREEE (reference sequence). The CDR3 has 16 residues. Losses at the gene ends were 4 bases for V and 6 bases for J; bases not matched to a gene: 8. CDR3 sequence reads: CASSPGTSGGAGELFF. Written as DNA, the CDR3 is TGTGCCAGCAGCCCGGGGACTAGCGGAGGGGCCGGGGAGCTGTTTTTT.

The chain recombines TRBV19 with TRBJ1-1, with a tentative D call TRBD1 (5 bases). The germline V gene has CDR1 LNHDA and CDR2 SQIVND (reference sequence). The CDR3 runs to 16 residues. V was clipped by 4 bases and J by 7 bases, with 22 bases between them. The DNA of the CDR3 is TGTGCCAGTAGTACTCAGGGAGGTCCTCACCCGGGTGAAGCTTTCTTT. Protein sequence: CASSTQGGPHPGEAFF.

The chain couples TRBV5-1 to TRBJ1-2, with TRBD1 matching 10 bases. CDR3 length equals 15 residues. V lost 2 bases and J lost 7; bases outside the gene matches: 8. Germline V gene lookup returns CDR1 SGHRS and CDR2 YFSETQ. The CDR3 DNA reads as TGCGCCAGCAGCTTCCGACAGGGGGCAACGGGTGGCTACACCTTC. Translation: CASSFRQGATGGYTF.

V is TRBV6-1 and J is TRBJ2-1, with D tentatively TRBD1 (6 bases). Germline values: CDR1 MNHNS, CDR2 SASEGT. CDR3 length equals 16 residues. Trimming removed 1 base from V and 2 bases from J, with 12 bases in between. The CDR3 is CASSEGGRATYNEQFF. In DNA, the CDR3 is TGTGCCAGCAGTGAAGGGGGGCGGGCCACCTACAATGAGCAGTTCTTC.

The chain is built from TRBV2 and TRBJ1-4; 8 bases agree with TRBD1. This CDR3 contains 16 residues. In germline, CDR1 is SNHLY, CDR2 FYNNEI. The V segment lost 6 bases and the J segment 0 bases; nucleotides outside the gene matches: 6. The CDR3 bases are TGTGCCAGCAGAAACTACAGGGGGGCAACTAATGAAAAACTGTTTTTT. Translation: CASRNYRGATNEKLFF.

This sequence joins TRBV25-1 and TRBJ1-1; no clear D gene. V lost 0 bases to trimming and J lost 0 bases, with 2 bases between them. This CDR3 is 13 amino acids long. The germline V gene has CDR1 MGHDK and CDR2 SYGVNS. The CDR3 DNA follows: TGTGCCAGCAGTGAATATATGAACACTGAAGCTTTCTTT. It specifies CASSEYMNTEAFF.

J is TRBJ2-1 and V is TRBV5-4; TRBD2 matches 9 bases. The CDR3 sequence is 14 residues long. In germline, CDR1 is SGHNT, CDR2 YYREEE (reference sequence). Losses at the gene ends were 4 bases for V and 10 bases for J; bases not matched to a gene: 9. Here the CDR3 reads CASSGPGLAREQFF. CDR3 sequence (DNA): TGTGCCAGCAGCGGGCCGGGACTAGCTCGCGAGCAGTTCTTC.

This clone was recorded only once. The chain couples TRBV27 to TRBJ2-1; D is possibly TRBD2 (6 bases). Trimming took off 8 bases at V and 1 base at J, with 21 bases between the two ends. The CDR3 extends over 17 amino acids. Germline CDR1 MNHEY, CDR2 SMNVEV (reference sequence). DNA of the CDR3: TGTGCCAGCTGCTGGATATCAGGAGGGGTGTCCTACAATGAGCAGTTCTTC. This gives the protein CASCWISGGVSYNEQFF.

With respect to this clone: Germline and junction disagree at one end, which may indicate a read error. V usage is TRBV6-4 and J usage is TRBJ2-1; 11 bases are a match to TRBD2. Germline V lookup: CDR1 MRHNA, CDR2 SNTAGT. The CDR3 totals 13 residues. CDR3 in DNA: TGTGCCAGCAGTAACACCTTAGCGGGGGGGCCCATCTTC. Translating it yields CASSNTLAGGPIF.

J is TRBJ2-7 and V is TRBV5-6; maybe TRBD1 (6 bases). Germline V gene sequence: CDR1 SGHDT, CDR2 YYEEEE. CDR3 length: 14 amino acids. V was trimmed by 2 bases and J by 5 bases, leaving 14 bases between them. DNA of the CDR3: TGTGCCAGCAGCTTCGGTGGGGGCCGGGACGAGCAGTACTTC. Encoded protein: CASSFGGGRDEQYF.